This TCR beta chain emerged from a study of shared clonotypes between healthy human individuals. Study-wide findings and caveats: Inspection by rarefaction showed sorted-subset sequencing to be incomplete despite large depth.

A remark on this clone: Its antigen is unidentified.

CDR1 SGHTA and CDR2 FQGNSA come from the germline V gene. Trimming took off 3 bases at V and 0 bases at J, with 9 bases between the two ends. The CDR3 loop spans 14 amino acids. Method: immunoSEQ multiplex PCR; TCRdb's copy keeps in-frame clones and lacks some. This table holds about 1.5 million clones, under 99% found once. The sequenced material came from naive CD4+ T cells sorted from blood. The subset here: CD45RA+ positively selected. The origin of this receptor is a man younger than 40 in good health. The chain recombines TRBV7-2 with TRBJ2-7; D possibly matches TRBD1 or TRBD2 (5 bases each). The CDR3 DNA sequence: TGTGCCAGCAGCTTTGGGGGTACCTCCTACGAGCAGTACTTC. Encoded protein: CASSFGGTSYEQYF.